This TCR beta chain was sequenced in a study of blood T cell repertoires in COVID-19. In the study overall: Acute and convalescent COVID-19 samples came from the United States, Italy and Spain. The cDNA or gDNA used as material had been derived from T cells, B-cell-depleted T cells, or PBMCs.

The germline V gene encodes CDR1 LGHNA and CDR2 YNFKEQ. The germline V and J ends were trimmed by 3 bases and 14 bases, with 15 bases remaining between them. The CDR3 has 12 amino acids. In the original workflow: Reference gene primer amplification gave estimated nucleated cell counts. Clones were sequenced by immunoSEQ multiplex PCR, and TCRdb holds only the in-frame ones, with some missing. For V, J and clone size, that table is used; D and trimming come from the DNA. The repertoire holds 200,000 to 250,000 clones, with about nine tenths as singletons. Sequencing was carried out using peripheral blood. J is TRBJ2-3 and V is TRBV4-2; D might be TRBD2 (6 bases). This TCR derives from an older woman with acute or convalescent COVID-19. In DNA, the CDR3 is TGTGCCAGCAGCCAGGACGGGACTCAGTGGTATTTT. Protein product: CASSQDGTQWYF.